This TCR beta chain was observed in a study of T cell responses to AZD1222 COVID-19 vaccine (dated by TCRdb to the early 2020s). Some background on the complete study: A total of 230 to 250 trial participants underwent TCR sequencing, of whom some 210 received two doses of AZD1222 and about 26 received two doses of the MenACWY control vaccine. Trial participants were enrolled by age into subgroups of 18-55, 56-69 and 70-plus years, and around 140, 26 and 57 TCR-sequenced participants, respectively, were included in these subgroups.

The CDR3 regions of human TCRbeta chains were analyzed by immunosequencing. Per the original workflow: TCRs in the repertoires were compared against a reference library of SARS-CoV-2-specific TCRs that had been generated with the MIRA antigen-specificity platform. Breadth meant the fraction of unique TCRs that were SARS-CoV-2-associated, whereas depth meant the fraction of total T cells that were SARS-CoV-2-associated. Each spike-specific TCR was assigned to its reactive spike region and to a CD4 or CD8 class using the MIRA data. Log10-transformed breadth and depth values were compared by one-way ANOVA with Sidak's multiple comparisons tests. TCRdb took this table from immuneACCESS and kept in-frame rearrangements with V and J called. Such tables lack part of the clones; where checked against another copy, unresolved V genes explain under half of the gap, and the rest is unexplained. V and J calls and clone size are copied from that table; D and trimming were computed from the DNA. The sample table contains 150,000 to 200,000 clones; only one count was recorded for approximately 91% of them. Less than 2.5% of the sample rests with the top ten.

What the research found in general, with its limitations: Reportedly, close to half of the unique spike-specific TCRs recognized epitopes lying outside the regions that are mutated in the B.1.351 and B.1.1.7 variants. Conclusions about previously exposed vaccinees are limited because only a handful of AZD1222 recipients were SARS-CoV-2 seropositive at baseline. The vaccine-associated CD4 TCRs covered the entire spike protein, and the dominant responses fell in regions 160-218 and 743-854. Because no day 14 peak-response samples were available, repertoires were characterized only after the peak T cell response. In the small 56-69-year group, the increase in depth fell short of significance, most likely because of low power. Spike-specific TCR breadth and depth rose significantly after two AZD1222 doses compared with day 0 and with MenACWY recipients. Most participants were white British and females outnumbered males, and the authors suggested that clonal diversity may have been underestimated.

A remark on this clone: No cognate antigen has been identified for it. Within one base of it there is no much larger clone, and no base qualities were kept.

V is reduced by 3 bases and J by 8 bases, leaving a spacing of 7 bases between them. The CDR3 starts with the cysteine, ends with the phenylalanine, and has 11 residues. Kept here is only the CDR3 DNA, which spans 33 bases and is read in frame from base 1. CDR1 and CDR2, per the germline V gene, are KGHSH and LQKENI. The time point label corresponds to: about 28 days (+/-7) after the second vaccine dose. AZD1222 recipients whose second dose came at about 4 weeks and those whose second dose came at about 12 weeks were combined into one group, since spike-specific TCR depth and breadth did not differ between the two schedules. The vaccinee samples were drawn from two UK trials, COV001 and COV002, one of which was a single-blind randomized controlled phase 2/3 trial testing AZD1222 (ChAdOx1 nCoV-19) in healthy adults. For TCRbeta chain sequencing, PBMC samples were collected from trial participants at day 0 and at day 28 after the second dose.

The rearranged segments are TRBV18 and TRBJ1-1; no D segment can be confidently identified. This sequence was found in an adult who received the AZD1222 COVID-19 vaccine. The input for sequencing was peripheral blood, taken 28 days after the second AZD1222 dose. The sequenced DNA is TGTGCCAGCTCACCGGGGAAGGAAGCTTTCTTT. Translated, it reads CASSPGKEAFF.